The 14 T cell receptor beta chains reported below all come from one sample, sequenced in a study of cytomegalovirus exposure and HLA in healthy donors. The PCR was carried out with 60 Vbeta primers and 13 Jbeta primers. Sequencing was performed with immunoSEQ multiplex PCR; in TCRdb, only in-frame clones are kept and a portion is missing. The table includes about 140,000 clones, 73% detected once. The sequenced sample consisted of PBMCs. Receptors originate from a human donor in good health.

The chain recombines TRBV2 with TRBJ1-2, with a tentative D call TRBD1 (5 bases). Trimming removed 3 bases from V and 4 bases from J, with 12 bases in between. Germline V gene lookup returns CDR1 SNHLY and CDR2 FYNNEI. CDR3 length equals 14 residues. The CDR3 nucleotides read TGTGCCAGCAGTGAGCTAGGGGCGACCTATGGCTACACCTTC. The encoded protein is CASSELGATYGYTF.

CDR3 coding DNA: TGTGCCAGCAGTCTGCGACAGGGTACCTACGAGCAGTACTTC. It is translated as CASSLRQGTYEQYF. This chain uses TRBV27 with TRBJ2-7; TRBD1 matches 7 bases. Germline CDR1 is MNHEY and CDR2 is SMNVEV (reference sequence). J was trimmed by 2 bases and V by 5 bases; bases with no gene match: 6. The CDR3 totals 14 residues.

V gene TRBV9 combines with J gene TRBJ1-1, with TRBD1 matching 10 bases. Germline V gives CDR1 SGDLS, CDR2 YYNGEE. The CDR3 sequence is 17 residues long. Germline trimming cut 0 bases from V and 1 base from J; bases unmatched to any gene: 6. CDR3 DNA sequence: TGTGCCAGCAGCGTAGGAAAGGGACAGGGGCAGAACACTGAAGCTTTCTTT. Its protein product is CASSVGKGQGQNTEAFF.

The chain is built from TRBV19 and TRBJ2-2, with D maybe TRBD2 (6 bases). Between the trimmed V and J ends, which lost 7 bases and 2 bases, there was a span of 11 bases. This CDR3 comprises 14 residues. Looked up from germline, CDR1 is LNHDA and CDR2 is SQIVND (reference sequence). The CDR3 sequence is CASKGGVNTGELFF. The CDR3 DNA reads TGTGCCAGTAAAGGCGGGGTAAACACCGGGGAGCTGTTTTTT. The full variable domain, completed using reference TRBV19 and TRBJ2-2, is DGGITQSPKYLFRKEGQNVTLSCEQNLNHDAMYWYRQDPGQGLRLIYYSQIVNDFQKGDIAEGYSVSREKKESFPLTVTSAQKNPTAFYLCASKGGVNTGELFFGEGSRLTVL.

Only a few counts were recorded for this clone. The chain recombines TRBV6-5 with TRBJ2-3, with TRBD1 matching over 7 bases. J lost 8 bases, V lost 8 bases, and 16 bases had no gene match. The CDR3 sequence is 15 residues long. Per the germline V gene, CDR1 is MNHEY and CDR2 is SVGAGI. CDR3 region: CASSLSTGTLGTQYF. The CDR3 nucleotides read TGTGCCAGCTCCCTTTCGACAGGGACGCTTGGTACGCAGTATTTT.

The V gene is TRBV19, the J gene TRBJ2-3; 7 bases align to TRBD1. Trimming took 3 bases from V and 4 from J; bases not matched to a gene: 10. Germline CDR1 LNHDA, CDR2 SQIVND (reference sequence). The length of the CDR3 is 16 residues. The CDR3 DNA reads TGTGCCAGTAGTATGAACAACAGGGGTTTGTCAGATACGCAGTATTTT. Its translation: CASSMNNRGLSDTQYF.

The chain has TRBV13 and TRBJ1-5, with D tentatively TRBD1 (5 bases). The CDR3 is 15 amino acids. The V end was cut by 0 bases, the J end by 3 bases, with 9 bases between. In germline, CDR1 is PRHDT, CDR2 FYEKMQ (reference sequence). DNA for the CDR3: TGTGCCAGCAGCTTAGGAGGGGTTCACAATCAGCCCCAGCATTTT. Translating it yields CASSLGGVHNQPQHF.

The genes are TRBV10-1 and TRBJ2-3; D possibly corresponds to TRBD1 (5 bases). The V gene lost 0 bases and the J gene lost 2 bases, with 6 bases spanning the gap. Germline V gene data show CDR1 as WNHNN and CDR2 as SYGVQD (reference sequence). The length of the CDR3 is 14 residues. CDR3 DNA sequence: TGCGCCAGCAGTGAGTCGACAGCCACAGATACGCAGTATTTT. Translating it yields CASSESTATDTQYF.

The chain recombines TRBV27 with TRBJ1-5; no clear D gene. CDR3 length equals 12 residues. V was cut by 6 bases and J by 1 base, with 4 bases left in between. Germline V gives CDR1 MNHEY, CDR2 SMNVEV (reference sequence). This CDR3 is CASRESNQPQHF. In nucleotides, the CDR3 is TGTGCCAGCAGAGAGAGCAATCAGCCCCAGCATTTT.

The gene calls are TRBV29-1 and TRBJ1-1; D uncertain. The CDR3 totals 12 residues. Deletions cut 7 bases from V and 6 bases from J, with 15 bases between. Germline CDR1 and CDR2: SQVTM and ANQGSEA. CDR3 amino acids: CSGRTAGAEAFF. CDR3 sequence (DNA): TGCAGCGGCCGGACCGCCGGGGCTGAAGCTTTCTTT.

This clone occurred a few times. The chain has TRBV4-1 and TRBJ1-1; D is ambiguous. The CDR3 is made up of 16 amino acids. Trimming shortened V by 1 base and J by 0 bases, and 12 bases separated the two germline ends. Germline CDR1 and CDR2: MGHRA and YSYEKL. The CDR3 protein is CASSQVQILMNTEAFF. The CDR3 DNA sequence: TGCGCCAGCAGCCAAGTACAGATTCTAATGAACACTGAAGCTTTCTTT.

This clone turned up a few times. The gene calls are TRBV5-1 and TRBJ1-3; the match to TRBD1 covers 7 bases. Germline assignment: CDR1 SGHRS and CDR2 YFSETQ. The CDR3 is 15 amino acids. Trimming removed 0 bases from V and 3 bases from J; junction bases left unmatched: 3. CDR3 region: CASSLGDRVGNTIYF. The CDR3 DNA reads TGCGCCAGCAGCTTGGGCGACAGGGTTGGAAACACCATATATTTT.

This clone was seen more than once but under ten times. This chain uses TRBV6-6 with TRBJ2-5; 7 positions agree with TRBD2. Germline CDR1 and CDR2: MNHNY and SVGAGI (reference sequence). CDR3 length equals 15 residues. With V trimmed by 7 bases and J by 2 bases, 10 bases remained unmatched. CDR3 residues: CASIKTSGGQETQYF. CDR3 DNA sequence: TGTGCCAGCATCAAGACGTCGGGGGGACAAGAGACCCAGTACTTC.

The rearrangement uses TRBV7-8 and TRBJ2-7; a possible D gene is TRBD1 (6 bases). The germline V gene encodes CDR1 SGHVS and CDR2 FQNEAQ. Trimming pared 4 bases from V and 5 bases from J, leaving 21 bases between. The CDR3 is 16 amino acids. The CDR3 bases are TGTGCCAGCAGCTACCGCATGGACAGTTATTTCAACGAGCAGTACTTC. Translation: CASSYRMDSYFNEQYF.